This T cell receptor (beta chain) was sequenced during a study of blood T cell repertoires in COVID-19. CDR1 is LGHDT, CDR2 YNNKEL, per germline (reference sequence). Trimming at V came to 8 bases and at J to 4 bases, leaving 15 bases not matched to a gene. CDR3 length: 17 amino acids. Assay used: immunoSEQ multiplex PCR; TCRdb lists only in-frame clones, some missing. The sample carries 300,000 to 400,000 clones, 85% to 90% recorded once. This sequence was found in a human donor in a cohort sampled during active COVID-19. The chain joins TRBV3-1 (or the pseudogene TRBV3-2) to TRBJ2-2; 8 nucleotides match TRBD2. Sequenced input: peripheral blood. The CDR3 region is CASQARFSGGGTGELFF. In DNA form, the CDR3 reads TGTGCCAGCCAAGCCAGGTTCAGCGGGGGTGGCACCGGGGAGCTGTTTTTT.